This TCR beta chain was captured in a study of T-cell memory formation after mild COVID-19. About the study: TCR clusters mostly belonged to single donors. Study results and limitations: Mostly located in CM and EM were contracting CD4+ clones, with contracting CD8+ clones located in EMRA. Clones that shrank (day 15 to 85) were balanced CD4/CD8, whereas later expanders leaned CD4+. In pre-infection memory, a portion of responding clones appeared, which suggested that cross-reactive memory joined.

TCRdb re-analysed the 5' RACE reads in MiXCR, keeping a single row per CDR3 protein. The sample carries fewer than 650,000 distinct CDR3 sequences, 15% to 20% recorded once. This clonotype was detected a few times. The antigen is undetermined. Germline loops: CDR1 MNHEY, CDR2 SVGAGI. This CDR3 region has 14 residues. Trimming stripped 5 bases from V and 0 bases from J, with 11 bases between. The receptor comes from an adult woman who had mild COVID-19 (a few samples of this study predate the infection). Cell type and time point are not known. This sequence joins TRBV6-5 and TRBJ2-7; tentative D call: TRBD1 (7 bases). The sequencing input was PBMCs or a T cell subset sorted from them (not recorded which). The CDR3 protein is CASSAGQFSYEQYF. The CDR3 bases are TGTGCCAGCAGTGCGGGACAGTTCTCCTACGAGCAGTACTTC.